This T cell receptor (beta chain) was profiled in a study of beta chain features in type 1 diabetes. Findings and limits, study-wide: Equally in patients and controls, PCR might preferentially amplify shorter templates. In these data, an HLA type influence on TCRB rearrangement remained unresolved. VDJ junctions from patients with type 1 diabetes contained fewer insertions and more deletions.

V lost 5 bases and J lost 2, with 10 bases in between. This CDR3 has 14 residues. Germline lookup yields CDR1 SGHAT and CDR2 FQNNGV. The authors reverse transcribed all of the isolated RNA, so sequencing captured expressed TCRB transcripts. Method: immunoSEQ multiplex PCR; TCRdb's copy keeps in-frame clones and lacks some. The repertoire holds hundreds of thousands of clones, with under 70% as singletons. As to this clone: Its antigen is unidentified.

Sequenced sample: naive CD4+ T cells from blood. The rearrangement joins TRBV11-2 to TRBJ2-1; the D gene is possibly TRBD2 (5 bases). This clonotype was obtained from a man aged 30-40 years in good health. CDR3 loop: CASSLGVPYNEQFF. The CDR3 region has the DNA TGTGCCAGCAGCCTCGGGGTGCCCTACAATGAGCAGTTCTTC.